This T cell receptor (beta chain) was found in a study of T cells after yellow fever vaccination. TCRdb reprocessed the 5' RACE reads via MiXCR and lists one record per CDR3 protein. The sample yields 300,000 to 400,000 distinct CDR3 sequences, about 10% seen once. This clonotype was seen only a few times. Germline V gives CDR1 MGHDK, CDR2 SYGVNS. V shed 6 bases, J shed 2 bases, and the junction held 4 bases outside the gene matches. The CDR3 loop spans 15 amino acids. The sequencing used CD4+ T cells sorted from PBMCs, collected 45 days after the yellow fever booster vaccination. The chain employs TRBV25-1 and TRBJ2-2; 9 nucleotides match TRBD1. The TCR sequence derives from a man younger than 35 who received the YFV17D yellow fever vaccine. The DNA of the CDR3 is TGTGCCAGCAGAAAGGACAGGGGTAACACCGGGGAGCTGTTTTTT. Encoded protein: CASRKDRGNTGELFF.